This entry features one T cell receptor beta chain sequence. The source of the sample is a study of blood T cell repertoires in COVID-19. For the study at large: Samples came from the United States, Italy and Spain, spanning acute and convalescent COVID-19.

Here immunoSEQ multiplex PCR was the method, and the copy in TCRdb shows in-frame clones only, minus some. The sample lists under 300,000 clones, roughly 85% occurring once. V shed 7 bases and J shed 8 bases, with 14 bases lying between them. CDR1 SNHLY and CDR2 FYNNEI come from the germline V gene. The length of the CDR3 is 12 residues. The chain combines TRBV2 with TRBJ1-1; unclear D gene. The sequenced sample consisted of peripheral blood. This sequence was found in a woman in her seventies with acute or convalescent COVID-19. As DNA, the CDR3 is TGTGCCAGCACGCGGTTGGCGACCGAAGCTTTCTTT. The encoded protein is CASTRLATEAFF.